This T cell receptor (beta chain) was identified in a study of response to subunit inactivated influenza vaccine. There are 15 residues in the CDR3. The germline V and J ends were trimmed by 2 bases and 0 bases, with 11 bases remaining between them. The germline CDR1 and CDR2 sequences are PRHDT and FYEKMQ (reference sequence). TCRdb independently ran MiXCR on the RT-PCR reads; one entry per CDR3 protein. In the table there are fewer than 800,000 distinct CDR3 sequences, about 15% of which are singletons. The TCR sequence derives from a man aged 45-65 years who received an inactivated influenza vaccine. The sequences come from PBMCs from blood, collected 11 to 12 days after vaccination. The chain couples TRBV13 to TRBJ2-7; TRBD2 is a possible D gene (6 bases). The CDR3 here is CASSLNRERSYEQYF. CDR3 nucleotides: TGTGCCAGCAGCTTAAATCGGGAGCGCTCCTACGAGCAGTACTTC.